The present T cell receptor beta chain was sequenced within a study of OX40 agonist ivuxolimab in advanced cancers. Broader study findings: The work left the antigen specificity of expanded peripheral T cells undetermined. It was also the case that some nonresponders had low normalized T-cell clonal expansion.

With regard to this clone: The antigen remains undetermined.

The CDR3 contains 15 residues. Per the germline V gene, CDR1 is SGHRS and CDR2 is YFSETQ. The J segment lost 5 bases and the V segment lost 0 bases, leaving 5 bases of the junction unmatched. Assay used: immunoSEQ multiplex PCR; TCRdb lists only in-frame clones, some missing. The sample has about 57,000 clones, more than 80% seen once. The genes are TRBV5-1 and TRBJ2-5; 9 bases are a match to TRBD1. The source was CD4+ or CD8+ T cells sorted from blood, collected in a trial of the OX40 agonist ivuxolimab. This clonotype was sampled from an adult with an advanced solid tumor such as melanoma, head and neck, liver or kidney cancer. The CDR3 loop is CASSLVGGQGETQYF. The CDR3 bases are TGCGCCAGCAGCTTGGTCGGGGGACAGGGCGAGACCCAGTACTTC.